This TCR beta chain emerged from a study of vaccination and CD4 T cells after COVID-19. The Oncomine TCR Beta short-read assay sequenced DNA from cultured CD4+ T cells. Investigators obtained genomic DNA by extraction from cultured CD4+ T cells. From the PCR reads, TCRdb called clonotypes with MiXCR, one entry per CDR3 protein. The sample consists of a few thousand distinct CDR3 sequences, about 37% of them appearing once. As to treatment: 10-day PBMC culture with coronavirus spike peptide pools or control peptides (ViraFEST assay). Pre-COVID-19 pandemic sampling (2011-2018) yielded the unexposed donor's CD4+ T cells. As cell numbers allowed, unexposed-donor CD4+ T cells faced SARS-CoV-2 S/N and four cold-coronavirus spikes. The germline V and J ends were trimmed by 5 bases and 4 bases, with 10 bases remaining between them. This CDR3 is 13 amino acids long. Germline assignment: CDR1 MNHNS and CDR2 SASEGT.

Details on this clonotype: The target antigen is unknown.

Study results and limitations: Spike mono-reactive status applied to 304 of 307 vaccine-specific clones in convalescent patients. Convalescent patients were relatively few, and early post-infection timepoints were missing.

V and J are TRBV6-1 and TRBJ2-3; D not certain. This receptor was taken from a human donor in good health. Source material: CD4+ T cells from blood, cultured in vitro. CDR3 protein: CASSHTLPDTQYF. As DNA, the CDR3 is TGTGCCAGCAGTCATACCCTCCCAGATACGCAGTATTTT.